Listed below are T cell receptor beta chains from one sample, sequenced in a study of T cell responses to AZD1222 COVID-19 vaccine. Method: immunoSEQ multiplex PCR; TCRdb's copy keeps in-frame clones and lacks some. Among around 100,000 clones listed, around 90% were seen once. The sample in question was peripheral blood, obtained on day 0 of AZD1222 vaccination. The receptors shown here come from an adult in good health. The CDR3 runs from the conserved cysteine through the conserved F or W. The D gene is left open where the match is weak.

D,length,V,CDR3
TRBD2,19,TRBV6-2/TRBV6-3,CASSYLSGVRTSGKWEQFF
TRBD2,14,TRBV7-9,CASSWTSGAYEQYF
.,13,TRBV2,CASSEGSAYEQYF
.,14,TRBV19,CASSSAVLNSPLHF
.,17,TRBV4-1,CASSQEREATTNEKLFF
.,14,TRBV5-4,CASSLGGGSDTQYF
.,14,TRBV25-1,CASSEYGDNQPQHF
.,13,TRBV30,CAWSPAREGEQFF
.,16,TRBV7-9,CASSLDYGSWPWEQYF
.,12,TRBV12-3/TRBV12-4,CASSFRQYEQYF
.,14,TRBV19,CASSIQRGTDTQYF
TRBD1,16,TRBV6-1,CASSVTGGPRNQPQHF
.,15,TRBV2,CASSKLGPTGDTQYF
.,13,TRBV6-5,CASSRFQGYEQFF
.,18,TRBV4-1,CASSRTRTGGVGDTEAFF
.,13,TRBV12-3/TRBV12-4,CASSPIAADTQYF
.,13,TRBV19,CASSHRLADEQYF
TRBD1,15,TRBV29-1,CSVGGTGGVTDTQYF
TRBD2,15,TRBV5-4,CASSLMASGYYEQYF
.,14,TRBV27,CASMVRPGNQPQHF
.,14,TRBV5-1,CASSLGQINYGYTF
TRBD1,16,TRBV7-9,CASSATSTGSEEKLFF
.,13,TRBV30,CALGQANTGELFF
.,13,TRBV7-6,CASSFGRDYEQYF
TRBD2,15,TRBV2,CASSATSGPFNEQFF
TRBD2,18,TRBV15,CATSTYRDYLTGTDTQYF
TRBD1,16,TRBV6-1,CASSEQTGGSSYGYTF
.,18,TRBV4-3,CASSQVYWPGQGAQPQHF
TRBD1,15,TRBV2,CASSETGDSSYEQYF
.,15,TRBV7-9,CASSLMTRGLETQYF
.,11,TRBV29-1,CSVVRGTEAFF
.,16,TRBV30,CAWSVLAARGNEKLFF
TRBD2,17,TRBV5-1,CASSHTSGRIYTGELFF
TRBD1,15,TRBV6-6,CASRSNNRGLEKLFF
TRBD1,17,TRBV27,CASRRTIQGTHTDTQYF
.,13,TRBV30,CARSSALGYGYTF
.,15,TRBV24-1,CATSESGSSYNEQFF
.,16,TRBV4-2,CASSQERDFTGNTIYF
.,13,TRBV3-1/TRBV3-2,CASSQEYNSPLHF
.,15,TRBV19,CASRQDSSGWTEAFF
.,15,TRBV5-1,CASSLAPGTNTEAFF
.,15,TRBV7-3,CASSAQSNRGTEAFF
.,17,TRBV5-5,CASSLASGEGYTYGYTF
.,17,TRBV9,CASSVAVTVSGYNEQFF
.,15,TRBV4-1,CASSLETPSNTEAFF
.,17,TRBV15,CATSREPQPGRVIGYTF
TRBD1,15,TRBV28,CASRTTGAGWLPQHF
.,13,TRBV11-1,CASSPGLASPLHF
TRBD1,16,TRBV9,CASSVGGTGSIYEQYF
.,15,TRBV30,CAWSGRGASYNEQFF
.,17,TRBV4-2,CASSQGVWGEQNTEAFF
.,11,TRBV25-1,CASSDLGEQYF
.,15,TRBV19,CASSIIGAGLETQYF